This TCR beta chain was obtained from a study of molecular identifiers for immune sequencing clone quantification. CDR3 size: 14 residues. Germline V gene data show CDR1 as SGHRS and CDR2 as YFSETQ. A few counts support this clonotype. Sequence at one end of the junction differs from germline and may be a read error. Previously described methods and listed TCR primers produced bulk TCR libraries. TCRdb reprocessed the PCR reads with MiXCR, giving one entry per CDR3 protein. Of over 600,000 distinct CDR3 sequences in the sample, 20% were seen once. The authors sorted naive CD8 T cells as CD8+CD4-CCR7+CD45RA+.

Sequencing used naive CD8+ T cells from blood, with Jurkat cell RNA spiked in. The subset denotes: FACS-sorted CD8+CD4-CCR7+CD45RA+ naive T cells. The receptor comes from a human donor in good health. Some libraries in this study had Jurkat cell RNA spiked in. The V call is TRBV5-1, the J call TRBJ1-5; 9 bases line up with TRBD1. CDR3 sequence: CASSLGQGEQPKHF. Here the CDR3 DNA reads TGCGCCAGCAGCTTGGGACAGGGGGAACAGCCCAAGCATTTT. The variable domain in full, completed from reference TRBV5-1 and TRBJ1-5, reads KAGVTQTPRYLIKTRGQQVTLSCSPISGHRSVSWYQQTPGQGLQFLFEYFSETQRNKGNFPGRFSGRQFSNSRSEMNVSTLELGDSALYLCASSLGQGEQPKHFGDGTRLSIL.